Below, 11 T cell receptor beta chains from the same sample are listed, as sequenced in a study of patients and donors after allogeneic stem cell transplantation. Each CDR3 protein gets one entry after TCRdb re-called the RT-PCR reads with MiXCR. The table lists 85,000 to 90,000 distinct CDR3 sequences, about 48% of them singletons. Sequenced input: blood, either unsorted or a sorted T cell fraction (not recorded which). The receptors stem from a human donor who was either an allogeneic HSCT recipient or a stem cell or donor lymphocyte infusion donor (not recorded which). It is not recorded whose cells these are; they may come from a transplant donor.

The rearrangement joins TRBV10-2 to TRBJ1-4, with D perhaps TRBD1 (5 bases). V was shortened by 8 bases and J by 8 bases, with 18 bases between the two germline ends. CDR1 is WSHSY, CDR2 SAAADI, per germline. This CDR3 spans 14 amino acids. For the CDR3, the DNA is TGCGCCAGCTCACCAGGGTTCTCGAACGAAAAACTGTTTTTT. This gives the protein CASSPGFSNEKLFF.

The rearrangement uses TRBV12-3 or TRBV12-4 and TRBJ1-1, with D hard to call. Deletions cut 6 bases from V and 0 bases from J, with 20 bases between. The CDR3 consists of 17 residues. CDR3 in amino acids: CASRRGLHAIMNTEAFF. Written as DNA, the CDR3 is TGTGCCAGCAGGCGAGGGCTTCACGCCATCATGAACACTGAAGCTTTCTTT.

This clonotype was observed a handful of times. The V and J genes are TRBV4-2 and TRBJ1-4; D is uncertain. Germline V lookup: CDR1 LGHNA, CDR2 YNFKEQ. V lost 1 base, J lost 4 bases, and 13 bases lay in between. The CDR3 contains 16 residues. CDR3 sequence (DNA): TGTGCCAGCAGCCAAGCCTGGCCGGAACGTAATGAAAAACTGTTTTTT. This encodes CASSQAWPERNEKLFF.

This clonotype was counted between two and nine times. The rearrangement links TRBV5-1 to TRBJ1-1; D unclear. CDR3 length: 14 amino acids. V was pared by 5 bases and J by 1 base, with 12 bases between. The V gene's germline CDR1 is SGHRS and CDR2 YFSETQ. The CDR3 DNA reads as TGCGCCAGCAGTGCCGGACGGTGGAACACTGAAGCTTTCTTT. Amino acid sequence: CASSAGRWNTEAFF.

The chain links TRBV27 to TRBJ1-5; D perhaps matches TRBD1 (5 bases). In germline, CDR1 is MNHEY, CDR2 SMNVEV (reference sequence). The CDR3 extends over 16 amino acids. V lost 5 bases and J lost 4, with 18 bases in between. The CDR3 nucleotides read TGTGCCAGCAGTCCTCTTCCGGGCAAGGGGAATCAGCCCCAGCATTTT. Protein sequence: CASSPLPGKGNQPQHF.

The chain uses TRBV20-1 and TRBJ1-1, with D possibly TRBD1 on 5 matching bases. This CDR3 is built from 14 residues. Germline values: CDR1 DFQATT, CDR2 SNEGSKA (reference sequence). V was clipped by 0 bases and J by 6 bases, with 14 bases between them. The CDR3 loop is CSARDKGLASEAFF. The CDR3 coding sequence is TGCAGTGCTAGAGATAAGGGGCTTGCGTCTGAAGCTTTCTTT.

This clonotype was detected only once. This chain joins TRBV7-9 and TRBJ1-2; maybe TRBD1 (6 bases). This CDR3 is built from 14 residues. Trimming cost V 8 bases and J 4 bases, with 17 bases left between them. In germline, CDR1 is SEHNR, CDR2 FQNEAQ (reference sequence). The CDR3 spells CASGHETGTYGYTF. The CDR3 DNA reads as TGTGCCAGCGGCCACGAAACAGGGACCTATGGCTACACCTTC.

The chain carries TRBV15 and TRBJ1-4; D is possibly TRBD1 (6 bases). V lost 2 bases, J lost 4 bases, and 11 bases lay in between. CDR1 LNHNV and CDR2 YYDKDF come from the germline V gene (reference sequence). This CDR3 is 15 amino acids long. The CDR3 DNA is TGTGCCACCAGCAGAAGAGGACAGAATAATGAAAAACTGTTTTTT. The encoded protein is CATSRRGQNNEKLFF.

The chain carries TRBV25-1 and TRBJ2-5; D gene uncertain. The germline gives CDR1 MGHDK, CDR2 SYGVNS. Trimming cost V 1 base and J 0 bases, with 9 bases left between them. The CDR3 has 15 residues. The CDR3 nucleotides are TGTGCCAGCAGTGAATCGGCAGTGTACCAAGAGACCCAGTACTTC. Its protein product is CASSESAVYQETQYF.

This clonotype was detected a few times. The rearrangement uses TRBV7-2 and TRBJ1-1; maybe TRBD1 (6 bases). Germline lookup yields CDR1 SGHTA and CDR2 FQGNSA. The CDR3 spans 13 residues. The V end was cut by 1 base, the J end by 6 bases, with 9 bases between. The CDR3 loop reads CASSLGQGPEAFF. The CDR3 nucleotides read TGTGCCAGCAGCTTAGGCCAGGGGCCTGAAGCTTTCTTT.

This clonotype was observed a handful of times. The chain couples TRBV29-1 to TRBJ1-3; a possible D gene is TRBD1 (6 bases). From germline, CDR1 is SQVTM and CDR2 ANQGSEA. The CDR3 sequence is 13 residues long. The V end was cut by 5 bases, the J end by 0 bases, with 8 bases between. The CDR3 DNA sequence: TGCAGCGTTTCGGACAGCTCTGGAAACACCATATATTTT. This sequence encodes CSVSDSSGNTIYF.